The present T cell receptor beta chain was sequenced within a study of identical twins. The germline V and J ends were trimmed by 10 bases and 7 bases, with 20 bases remaining between them. There are 13 residues in the CDR3. Germline V CDR1 and CDR2: MNHEY, SVGEGT. From the 5' RACE reads, TCRdb called clonotypes with MiXCR, one entry per CDR3 protein. The table has 430,000 or so distinct CDR3 sequences, more than 20% seen once. The same data also contributed to another study, on T cells expressing NK-cell markers.

The sequence was obtained from a woman between 18 and 29 years old in good health. This chain connects TRBV6-2 or TRBV6-3 to TRBJ2-7, with D possibly matching TRBD2 (5 bases). The specimen was CD4+ T cells sorted from blood. The CDR3 is CATRVVPSGEQYF. As DNA, the CDR3 is TGTGCCACGCGAGTGGTTCCCTCGGGGGAGCAGTACTTC.